A single sample is the source of the 10 T cell receptor beta chains below, sequenced in a study of cytomegalovirus exposure and HLA in healthy donors. Both 60 Vbeta primers and 13 Jbeta primers went into the PCR. Assay: immunoSEQ multiplex PCR; the TCRdb copy retains only in-frame clones and omits some. The table has tens of thousands of clones, around 81% seen once. The source material was PBMCs. The source of these receptors is a man aged 30-40 years in good health and CMV-seronegative.

This clone was seen more than once but under ten times. The V gene is TRBV27, the J gene TRBJ1-5; the match to TRBD1 covers 7 bases. The CDR3 sequence is 13 residues long. J was trimmed by 6 bases and V by 5 bases; bases with no gene match: 4. From germline, CDR1 is MNHEY and CDR2 SMNVEV (reference sequence). The CDR3 DNA is TGTGCCAGCAGTATCTCAGGGGGTCAGCCCCAGCATTTT. Translating it yields CASSISGGQPQHF.

The chain employs TRBV9 and TRBJ1-2, with TRBD1 matching 7 bases. The CDR3 has 13 residues. V lost 0 bases and J lost 5; bases outside the gene matches: 1. Germline V gene data show CDR1 as SGDLS and CDR2 as YYNGEE. CDR3 sequence: CASSVETGYGYTF. CDR3 bases: TGTGCCAGCAGCGTAGAGACAGGGTATGGCTACACCTTC.

The chain is built from TRBV11-3 and TRBJ2-1; D is possibly TRBD2 (5 bases). The CDR3 length is 16 residues. Trimming removed 0 bases from V and 0 bases from J, with 9 bases in between. Germline CDR1 and CDR2: SGHNT and YENEEA. The CDR3 nucleotides are TGTGCCAGCAGCTTAGAACCGGGAAGCTCCTACAATGAGCAGTTCTTC. Amino acids: CASSLEPGSSYNEQFF.

J is TRBJ1-5 and V is TRBV6-1, with D possibly matching TRBD1 (6 bases). V was shortened by 3 bases and J by 4 bases, with 10 bases between the two germline ends. There are 14 residues in the CDR3. Germline V gene lookup returns CDR1 MNHNS and CDR2 SASEGT. DNA for the CDR3: TGTGCCAGCAGTGACGAACAGGGTAATCAGCCCCAGCATTTT. It codes for CASSDEQGNQPQHF.

J is TRBJ2-5 and V is TRBV9; possibly TRBD2 for D (6 bases). Germline CDR1 and CDR2: SGDLS and YYNGEE. CDR3 length: 14 amino acids. The germline V and J ends were trimmed by 0 bases and 5 bases, with 11 bases remaining between them. CDR3: CASSVGSGRETQYF. The CDR3, as DNA: TGTGCCAGCAGCGTAGGTAGCGGACGGGAGACCCAGTACTTC.

The CDR3 region is CASGLSGGPTNTQYF. The DNA for the CDR3 is TGTGCCAGCGGCCTCAGTGGAGGGCCCACGAATACGCAGTATTTT. This rearrangement joins TRBV6-1 to TRBJ2-3; TRBD2 might be the D (6 bases). This CDR3 region has 15 residues. Germline CDR1 MNHNS, CDR2 SASEGT. Trimming pared 8 bases from V and 7 bases from J, leaving 22 bases between.

This sequence joins TRBV4-2 and TRBJ1-1; 10 bases map to TRBD1. Germline assignment: CDR1 LGHNA and CDR2 YNFKEQ. Trimming removed 4 bases from V and 5 bases from J; junction bases left unmatched: 7. CDR3 length: 15 amino acids. The CDR3 sequence is CASSRLTGGGTEAFF. The DNA for the CDR3 is TGTGCCAGCAGCCGCTTGACAGGGGGCGGGACTGAAGCTTTCTTT.

The V and J genes are TRBV25-1 and TRBJ1-4; TRBD1 aligns across 8 bases. Per germline, CDR1 MGHDK and CDR2 SYGVNS. V was pared by 10 bases and J by 6 bases, with 10 bases of the junction left unmatched. The CDR3 has 14 amino acids. The CDR3 sequence is CATEPTGEDEKLFF. The DNA of the CDR3 is TGTGCCACCGAGCCGACAGGGGAGGATGAAAAACTGTTTTTT.

The V gene is TRBV10-3, the J gene TRBJ2-7; a possible D gene is TRBD1 (5 bases). Germline CDR1 reads ENHRY; CDR2 reads SYGVKD. V was trimmed by 5 bases and J by 4 bases, leaving 18 bases between them. This CDR3 has 15 residues. The DNA of the CDR3 is TGTGCCATCAGTCCCAGCATTGGGGCGAGTTACGAGCAGTACTTC. Its translation is CAISPSIGASYEQYF.

The rearrangement uses TRBV19 and TRBJ2-7; 9 positions agree with TRBD1. Unmatched junction bases numbered 12, after V lost 8 bases and J lost 4 bases. The CDR3 totals 15 residues. CDR1 is LNHDA, CDR2 SQIVND, per germline (reference sequence). The CDR3 sequence: CASRDRDRASYEQYF. CDR3 DNA: TGTGCCAGTCGCGACCGGGACAGGGCTTCTTACGAGCAGTACTTC.